A selection of T cell receptor beta chains follows, all from one sample in a study of CD8 T cells in Susac syndrome. TCRdb passed the immunoSEQ multiplex PCR reads through MiXCR, listing each CDR3 protein once. The sample has some 210,000 distinct CDR3 sequences; around 93% are singletons. The sequenced material came from CD4+ T cells from PBMCs. The receptors come from a human donor with Susac syndrome. The CDR3 runs from the conserved cysteine through the conserved F or W. Fields, in order: V gene, J gene, clone size, D gene, CDR3 protein, CDR3 DNA. The D gene is left open where the match is weak. Rows give clone size only sometimes, using once, few, many, or a class for an expanded clone.

TRBV28	TRBJ1-6	NA	NA	CASSSGSQGRGNSPLHF	TGTGCCAGCAGCTCAGGGAGCCAGGGGAGAGGGAATTCACCCCTCCACTTT
TRBV12-3/TRBV12-4	TRBJ2-7	NA	TRBD1	CASRGQANYEQYF	TGTGCCAGCAGGGGACAGGCCAACTACGAGCAGTACTTC
TRBV2	TRBJ2-1	NA	TRBD1	CASSPPDRGHEQFF	TGTGCCAGCAGCCCACCCGACAGGGGGCATGAGCAGTTCTTC
TRBV12-3/TRBV12-4	TRBJ1-5	NA	NA	CASSLKEEQPQHF	TGTGCCAGCAGTTTAAAGGAGGAGCAGCCCCAGCATTTT
TRBV6-1	TRBJ2-1	NA	TRBD2	CASSGLTSGYYNEQFF	TGTGCCAGCAGTGGCCTGACTAGCGGATACTACAATGAGCAGTTCTTC
TRBV6-2/TRBV6-3	TRBJ2-2	NA	TRBD1	CASSYSGQDTGELFF	TGTGCCAGCAGTTACTCTGGACAGGACACCGGGGAGCTGTTTTTT
TRBV5-4	TRBJ2-3	NA	TRBD2	CASSLSGREGADTQYF	TGTGCCAGCAGCTTAAGCGGCAGGGAGGGCGCAGATACGCAGTATTTT
TRBV6-1	TRBJ2-3	NA	TRBD2	CASRPLGAGGSTDTQYF	TGTGCCAGCAGACCGCTAGGGGCGGGGGGTAGCACAGATACGCAGTATTTT
TRBV20-1	TRBJ2-5	once	TRBD1	CSARGARGTGDHQETQYF	TGCAGTGCTAGAGGCGCCAGAGGGACAGGGGATCACCAAGAGACCCAGTACTTC
TRBV29-1	TRBJ2-1	NA	TRBD2	CSYGLAGSYNEQFF	TGCAGCTATGGACTAGCGGGGAGCTACAATGAGCAGTTCTTC
TRBV5-1	TRBJ1-6	NA	NA	CASSLDNRSYNSPLHF	TGCGCCAGCAGCTTGGATAACCGGTCCTATAATTCACCCCTCCACTTT
TRBV20-1	TRBJ1-1	NA	NA	CSASRGQGFTEAFF	TGCAGTGCTAGTCGAGGTCAGGGGTTCACTGAAGCTTTCTTT
TRBV30	TRBJ1-1	NA	NA	CAWSPQGPEAFF	TGTGCCTGGAGTCCTCAGGGGCCTGAAGCTTTCTTT
TRBV24-1	TRBJ1-2	NA	NA	CATSDAAQRYGYTF	TGTGCCACCAGTGACGCAGCTCAGCGGTATGGCTACACCTTC
TRBV6-5	TRBJ1-2	NA	NA	CASSYATRFNYGYTF	TGTGCCAGCAGTTACGCGACCCGATTTAACTATGGCTACACCTTC